A single sample is the source of the 15 T cell receptor beta chains below, sequenced in a study of T cells in Graves' hyperthyroidism and ophthalmopathy. RNA transcripts gave rise to amplified TCR beta CDR3 regions. The TCR CDR3 was amplified in a first-round RT-PCR using the HTBI primer set. A single record per CDR3 protein comes from TCRdb applying MiXCR to the multiplex PCR reads. The sample records more than 500,000 distinct CDR3 sequences, roughly 14% being singletons. The sequenced sample was blood. Source of these receptors: a woman aged 40 to 50 with Graves' ophthalmopathy.

The table lists this clonotype with a few counts. A read error may be the cause here, since a much bigger clone is one base away. The chain has TRBV19 and TRBJ2-7, with 8 bases aligning to TRBD1. CDR1 LNHDA and CDR2 SQIVND come from the germline V gene (reference sequence). This CDR3 is 15 amino acids long. CDR3 protein: CASSTPGGVPYGQYF. CDR3 coding DNA: TGTGCCAGTAGTACCCCAGGGGGCGTACCCTACGGGCAGTACTTC.

This clonotype was recorded many times. The V and J genes are TRBV28 and TRBJ2-7, with 9 bases matching TRBD2. The J segment lost 5 bases and the V segment lost 3 bases, leaving 8 bases of the junction unmatched. The V gene's germline CDR1 is MDHEN and CDR2 SYDVKM. The CDR3 has 15 amino acids. The DNA of the CDR3 is TGTGCCAGCAGTTTTTTGGCGGGAGGGCCTCACGAGCAGTACTTC. Amino acids: CASSFLAGGPHEQYF.

This clonotype was counted at least ten times. This rearrangement joins TRBV28 to TRBJ2-7, with 13 bases lining up with TRBD2. The CDR3 spans 15 residues. Germline V gene data show CDR1 as MDHEN and CDR2 as SYDVKM. V lost 4 bases, J lost 3 bases, and 3 bases stayed unmatched. The DNA for the CDR3 is TGTGCCAGCAGTTCCGGACTAGCGGGGGACTACGAGCAGTACTTC. It specifies CASSSGLAGDYEQYF. The variable domain in full, completed from reference TRBV28 and TRBJ2-7, reads DVKVTQSSRYLVKRTGEKVFLECVQDMDHENMFWYRQDPGLGLRLIYFSYDVKMKEKGDIPEGYSVSREKKERFSLILESASTNQTSMYLCASSSGLAGDYEQYFGPGTRLTVT.

The genes are TRBV5-8 and TRBJ2-7; no clear D. The CDR3 length is 12 residues. Trimming cost V 3 bases and J 9 bases, with 13 bases left between them. In germline, CDR1 is SGHTS, CDR2 YDEGEE. CDR3 in amino acids: CASSSQFDGQYF. CDR3 DNA sequence: TGTGCCAGCAGCTCCCAGTTCGACGGGCAGTACTTC.

The chain employs TRBV5-6 and TRBJ1-3; a weak D match, TRBD1 (6 bases). The CDR3 runs to 15 residues. Per the germline V gene, CDR1 is SGHDT and CDR2 is YYEEEE. Trimming removed 5 bases from V and 0 bases from J, with 12 bases in between. The CDR3 coding sequence is TGTGCCAGCAGTTTTACAGGGAACTCTGGAAACACCATATATTTT. This codes for CASSFTGNSGNTIYF.

The V gene is TRBV19, the J gene TRBJ1-5, with 10 bases identical to TRBD1. V dropped 6 bases and J dropped 5; count of bases not matched to a gene: 4. Germline V gives CDR1 LNHDA, CDR2 SQIVND (reference sequence). This CDR3 contains 14 residues. The CDR3 loop is CASRGQGQDQPQHF. In DNA form, the CDR3 reads TGTGCCAGTAGGGGACAGGGGCAAGATCAGCCCCAGCATTTT.

This clonotype was detected ten times or more. This sequence joins TRBV27 and TRBJ1-2; D perhaps matches TRBD1 (5 bases). The CDR3 consists of 12 residues. Trimming shortened V by 2 bases and J by 8 bases, and 9 bases separated the two germline ends. Germline CDR1 reads MNHEY; CDR2 reads SMNVEV (reference sequence). As DNA, the CDR3 is TGTGCCAGCAGTTTAAGGGGAATCGGCTACACCTTC. Its translation: CASSLRGIGYTF.

There are many counts of this clonotype. The rearrangement joins TRBV11-2 to TRBJ1-5; D uncertain. CDR3 length equals 13 residues. V was trimmed by 2 bases and J by 3 bases, leaving 5 bases between them. Germline CDR1 SGHAT, CDR2 FQNNGV. DNA for the CDR3: TGTGCCAGCAGCTTAACCCCCAATCAGCCCCAGCATTTT. Amino acid sequence: CASSLTPNQPQHF. Drawing the rest from reference TRBV11-2 and TRBJ1-5, the complete variable domain is EAGVAQSPRYKIIEKRQSVAFWCNPISGHATLYWYQQILGQGPKLLIQFQNNGVVDDSQLPKDRFSAERLKGVDSTLKIQPAKLEDSAVYLCASSLTPNQPQHFGDGTRLSIL.

This clonotype was seen repeatedly, ten times or more. Its ends do not fully match the called genes, so a read error is possible. V is TRBV12-3 or TRBV12-4 and J is TRBJ1-1; perhaps TRBD1 as D (5 bases). The CDR3 runs to 14 residues. CDR3 loop: CVSSLDTSDTEAFF. The CDR3 DNA reads as TGTGTCAGCAGTTTGGACACCTCGGACACTGAAGCTTTCTTT.

This clonotype was recorded many times. V usage is TRBV10-3 and J usage is TRBJ2-5, with D unclear. Trimming cost V 0 bases and J 3 bases, with 5 bases left between them. The CDR3 extends over 13 amino acids. CDR1 and CDR2 (germline): ENHRY, SYGVKD. CDR3 sequence: CAISESIEETQYF. CDR3 coding DNA: TGTGCCATCAGTGAGTCTATTGAAGAGACCCAGTACTTC.

This clonotype has a handful of counts. V usage is TRBV11-1 and J usage is TRBJ2-5; 10 nucleotides match TRBD2. Germline CDR1 reads SGHAT; CDR2 reads FQDESV (reference sequence). Germline trimming cut 5 bases from V and 0 bases from J; bases unmatched to any gene: 15. The length of the CDR3 is 19 residues. This chain's CDR3 is CASSGLLAGVSLDQETQYF. The CDR3 DNA reads as TGTGCCAGCAGCGGCCTTCTAGCGGGAGTTTCTCTTGACCAAGAGACCCAGTACTTC.

In this sample, this clonotype turned up many times. CDR3 in amino acids: CASSLDRDGETQYF. CDR3 nucleotides: TGTGCCAGCAGCTTGGACAGGGATGGAGAGACCCAGTACTTC. The V and J genes are TRBV5-6 and TRBJ2-5; a possible D gene is TRBD1 (6 bases). With 0 bases removed from V and 4 bases from J, the gap between germline ends came to 10 bases. CDR3 length: 14 residues. Germline assignment: CDR1 SGHDT and CDR2 YYEEEE.

The CDR3 reads CASSPVGGWETQYF. CDR3 bases: TGTGCCAGCAGTCCCGTCGGGGGGTGGGAGACCCAGTACTTC. The chain employs TRBV12-3 or TRBV12-4 and TRBJ2-5; TRBD2 aligns across 7 bases. The CDR3 is 14 residues long. Trimming took 5 bases from V and 5 from J; bases not matched to a gene: 8.

There are a few counts of this clonotype. The chain carries TRBV4-2 and TRBJ2-4; D gene ambiguous. CDR1 and CDR2 from the germline V gene are LGHNA and YNFKEQ. CDR3 length: 17 amino acids. V was pared by 4 bases and J by 1 base, with 17 bases between. The CDR3 sequence: CASSPGERILAKNIQYF. CDR3 sequence (DNA): TGTGCCAGCAGCCCCGGAGAAAGGATACTCGCCAAAAACATTCAGTACTTC.

This clonotype was counted ten times or more. The V and J genes are TRBV27 and TRBJ1-1; 8 bases match TRBD1. The germline gives CDR1 MNHEY, CDR2 SMNVEV (reference sequence). V lost 4 bases and J lost 5; bases outside the gene matches: 6. CDR3 length: 14 amino acids. The CDR3 DNA reads as TGTGCCAGCAGTTCTGGGACAGGTTTGACTGAAGCTTTCTTT. This sequence encodes CASSSGTGLTEAFF.